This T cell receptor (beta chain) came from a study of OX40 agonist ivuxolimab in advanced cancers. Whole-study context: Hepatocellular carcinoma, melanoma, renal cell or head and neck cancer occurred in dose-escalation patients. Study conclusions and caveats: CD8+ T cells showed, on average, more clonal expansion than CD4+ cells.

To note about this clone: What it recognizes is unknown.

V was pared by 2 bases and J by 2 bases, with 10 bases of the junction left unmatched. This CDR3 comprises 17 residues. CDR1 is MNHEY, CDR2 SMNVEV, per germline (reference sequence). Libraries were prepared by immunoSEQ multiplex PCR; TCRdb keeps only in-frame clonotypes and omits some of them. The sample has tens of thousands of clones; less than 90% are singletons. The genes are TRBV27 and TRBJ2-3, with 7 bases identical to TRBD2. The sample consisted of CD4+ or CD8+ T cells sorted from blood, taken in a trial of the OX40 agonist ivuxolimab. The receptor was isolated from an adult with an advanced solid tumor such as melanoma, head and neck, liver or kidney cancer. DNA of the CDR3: TGTGCCAGCAGTTTAAAAGGCCCGAGCGGGAACACAGATACGCAGTATTTT. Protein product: CASSLKGPSGNTDTQYF.